Shown below are 30 T cell receptor beta chains from a single sample sequenced in a study of T cell changes during pregnancy in multiple sclerosis. Sequencing was performed with immunoSEQ multiplex PCR; in TCRdb, only in-frame clones are kept and a portion is missing. The sample carries roughly 70,000 clones, 85% to 95% recorded once. Sequencing used peripheral blood, obtained in the third trimester of pregnancy. The receptors stem from a female donor in good health, enrolled as a control in a pregnancy study.

This rearrangement joins TRBV19 to TRBJ2-2, with D possibly matching TRBD1 (6 bases). CDR3 size: 14 residues. The V gene lost 2 bases and the J gene lost 4 bases, with 8 bases spanning the gap. Per the germline V gene, CDR1 is LNHDA and CDR2 is SQIVND (reference sequence). The CDR3 protein is CASSIRTVTGELFF. The CDR3 bases are TGTGCCAGTAGTATAAGGACAGTCACCGGGGAGCTGTTTTTT.

The rearrangement uses TRBV6-1 and TRBJ1-3; 7 bases line up with TRBD1. CDR1 and CDR2 (germline): MNHNS, SASEGT. Trimming cost V 10 bases and J 0 bases; bases outside gene matches: 9. This CDR3 is built from 15 residues. CDR3 coding DNA: TGTGCCACCACGGCAGGGGGACACTCTGGAAACACCATATATTTT. Its translation: CATTAGGHSGNTIYF.

The chain couples TRBV6-5 to TRBJ2-7, with TRBD1 matching over 7 bases. V trimming: 5 bases; J trimming: 2 bases; junction bases outside the gene matches: 6. The CDR3 runs to 14 residues. Germline CDR1 is MNHEY and CDR2 is SVGAGI. In DNA form, the CDR3 reads TGTGCCAGCAGTCATCGACAGGGACCCTACGAGCAGTACTTC. Residues: CASSHRQGPYEQYF.

J is TRBJ1-4 and V is TRBV2; D remains ambiguous. Germline values: CDR1 SNHLY, CDR2 FYNNEI. The CDR3 consists of 16 residues. Trimming shortened V by 5 bases and J by 0 bases, and 13 bases separated the two germline ends. Here the CDR3 DNA reads TGTGCCAGCAGTTTTTATGTAACAGCAACTAATGAAAAACTGTTTTTT. Residues: CASSFYVTATNEKLFF. Looking up the rest from reference TRBV2 and TRBJ1-4 gives the full variable domain: EPEVTQTPSHQVTQMGQEVILRCVPISNHLYFYWYRQILGQKVEFLVSFYNNEISEKSEIFDDQFSVERPDGSNFTLKIRSTKLEDSAMYFCASSFYVTATNEKLFFGSGTQLSVL.

The V call is TRBV10-2, the J call TRBJ1-4; 11 bases are a match to TRBD1. Germline trimming cut 5 bases from V and 4 bases from J; bases unmatched to any gene: 6. From germline, CDR1 is WSHSY and CDR2 SAAADI. The CDR3 runs 16 residues. CDR3 in DNA: TGCGCCAGCAGTCGGACAGGGGGCGCAGATAATGAAAAACTGTTTTTT. Its protein is CASSRTGGADNEKLFF.

V gene TRBV5-1 combines with J gene TRBJ2-3; TRBD2 might be the D (6 bases). CDR1 SGHRS and CDR2 YFSETQ come from the germline V gene. Trimming took off 3 bases at V and 5 bases at J, with 19 bases between the two ends. The CDR3 has 16 residues. The CDR3 sequence is CASSSLYGRGIDTQYF. The CDR3 region has the DNA TGCGCCAGCAGCTCCCTTTACGGGAGAGGTATAGATACGCAGTATTTT.

The chain employs TRBV7-9 and TRBJ2-1; 14 nucleotides agree with TRBD2. Trimming cost V 5 bases and J 8 bases; bases outside gene matches: 11. Germline V gene sequence: CDR1 SEHNR, CDR2 FQNEAQ (reference sequence). This CDR3 region has 17 residues. The CDR3 sequence is CASSLFMTSGGVDEQFF. The CDR3, as DNA: TGTGCCAGCAGCCTATTTATGACTAGCGGGGGGGTAGATGAGCAGTTCTTC.

This chain connects TRBV18 to TRBJ1-1; D is possibly TRBD1 (5 bases). Trimming stripped 3 bases from V and 1 base from J, with 15 bases between. The length of the CDR3 is 16 residues. Germline-derived CDR1 and CDR2 are KGHSH and LQKENI. CDR3 sequence: CASSPGNRTTNTEAFF. In nucleotides, the CDR3 is TGTGCCAGCTCACCGGGAAACAGGACCACGAACACTGAAGCTTTCTTT.

V usage is TRBV5-6 and J usage is TRBJ2-3; 7 nucleotides match TRBD2. This CDR3 has 15 amino acids. V shed 3 bases and J 6 bases; nucleotides not matched to a gene: 10. Germline CDR1 is SGHDT and CDR2 is YYEEEE. CDR3 loop: CASSSPGLVLDTQYF. The CDR3 nucleotides read TGTGCCAGCAGCTCCCCCGGACTAGTTTTGGATACGCAGTATTTT. Together with reference TRBV5-6 and TRBJ2-3, the CDR3 gives the full variable domain: DAGVTQSPTHLIKTRGQQVTLRCSPKSGHDTVSWYQQALGQGPQFIFQYYEEEERQRGNFPDRFSGHQFPNYSSELNVNALLLGDSALYLCASSSPGLVLDTQYFGPGTRLTVL.

The chain is built from TRBV18 and TRBJ2-1; D remains ambiguous. The CDR3 consists of 13 residues. Germline values: CDR1 KGHSH, CDR2 LQKENI. V lost 3 bases and J lost 3, with 6 bases in between. As DNA, the CDR3 is TGTGCCAGCTCACCCCCCAACTACAATGAGCAGTTCTTC. It translates to CASSPPNYNEQFF.

The chain employs TRBV2 and TRBJ2-5, with D possibly TRBD2 on 6 matching bases. Deletions cut 6 bases from V and 5 bases from J, with 13 bases between. The CDR3 has 13 residues. CDR1 SNHLY and CDR2 FYNNEI come from the germline V gene. The CDR3, as DNA: TGTGCCAGCAGGGCAGCGGGTGGTGAGACCCAGTACTTC. This encodes CASRAAGGETQYF.

The gene calls are TRBV28 and TRBJ1-2; the D is unclear. CDR1 and CDR2 from the germline V gene are MDHEN and SYDVKM. The V gene lost 6 bases and the J gene lost 6 bases, with 14 bases spanning the gap. The CDR3 sequence is 13 residues long. CDR3 DNA sequence: TGTGCCAGCAGACCCGGCCCGGGGAATGGCTACACCTTC. Its translation: CASRPGPGNGYTF.

The genes are TRBV5-1 and TRBJ1-1; D gene uncertain. The CDR3 has 13 amino acids. The V gene lost 2 bases and the J gene lost 1 base, with 6 bases spanning the gap. Germline lookup yields CDR1 SGHRS and CDR2 YFSETQ. The CDR3 nucleotides read TGCGCCAGCAGCTTAACGCGGAACACTGAAGCTTTCTTT. Translated: CASSLTRNTEAFF. Supplemented by reference TRBV5-1 and TRBJ1-1, the full variable domain reads KAGVTQTPRYLIKTRGQQVTLSCSPISGHRSVSWYQQTPGQGLQFLFEYFSETQRNKGNFPGRFSGRQFSNSRSEMNVSTLELGDSALYLCASSLTRNTEAFFGQGTRLTVV.

The CDR3 bases are TGTGCCAGCTGTAGCAGCACTTTGAACACTGAAGCTTTCTTT. Amino acids: CASCSSTLNTEAFF. The rearrangement uses TRBV28 and TRBJ1-1; no clear D. There are 14 residues in the CDR3. The germline CDR1 and CDR2 sequences are MDHEN and SYDVKM. Trimming removed 8 bases from V and 0 bases from J, with 13 bases in between.

The V and J genes are TRBV28 and TRBJ2-5; 8 nucleotides agree with TRBD1. The V and J ends lost 7 bases and 0 bases, in that order; junction bases with no gene match: 4. CDR3 size: 14 residues. From germline, CDR1 is MDHEN and CDR2 SYDVKM. Here the CDR3 reads CASTWDRYQETQYF. The CDR3 DNA is TGTGCCAGCACGTGGGACAGGTACCAAGAGACCCAGTACTTC. The variable domain in full, completed from reference TRBV28 and TRBJ2-5, reads DVKVTQSSRYLVKRTGEKVFLECVQDMDHENMFWYRQDPGLGLRLIYFSYDVKMKEKGDIPEGYSVSREKKERFSLILESASTNQTSMYLCASTWDRYQETQYFGPGTRLLVL.

The gene calls are TRBV21-1 and TRBJ1-5. TRBV21-1 is noted as a pseudogene. The CDR3 has 15 amino acids. The DNA of the CDR3 is TGTGCCAGCAGCAACGGGTTGGGTTCGAATCAGCCCCAGCATTTT. Its translation is CASSNGLGSNQPQHF.

The chain couples TRBV5-1 to TRBJ2-4; TRBD2 agrees at 9 bases. This CDR3 region has 21 residues. V was pared by 3 bases and J by 3 bases, with 22 bases of the junction left unmatched. CDR1 is SGHRS and CDR2 is YFSETQ in the germline V gene. CDR3 sequence: CASSSHIPSGNGGPVKNIQYF. The DNA of the CDR3 is TGCGCCAGCAGCTCCCATATTCCTAGCGGGAACGGAGGTCCAGTCAAAAACATTCAGTACTTC. Full variable domain (rest looked up from reference TRBV5-1 and TRBJ2-4): KAGVTQTPRYLIKTRGQQVTLSCSPISGHRSVSWYQQTPGQGLQFLFEYFSETQRNKGNFPGRFSGRQFSNSRSEMNVSTLELGDSALYLCASSSHIPSGNGGPVKNIQYFGAGTRLSVL.

DNA of the CDR3: TGTGCCAGCAGTTCAGGGACTAGCGGGGGGGCGTGGTATTTT. Its protein is CASSSGTSGGAWYF. This chain joins TRBV27 and TRBJ2-3; 16 bases are shared with TRBD2. Germline V gives CDR1 MNHEY, CDR2 SMNVEV (reference sequence). The length of the CDR3 is 14 residues. V shed 4 bases and J 14 bases; nucleotides not matched to a gene: 6.

The chain carries TRBV4-3 and TRBJ2-6, with D unclear. The CDR3 is made up of 16 amino acids. Per germline, CDR1 LGHNA and CDR2 YSLEER. V was clipped by 1 base and J by 11 bases, with 18 bases between them. The CDR3 spells CASSQGLGEVEHVLTF. The CDR3 coding sequence is TGCGCCAGCAGCCAAGGGTTAGGCGAGGTTGAACACGTCCTGACTTTC.

The chain links TRBV28 to TRBJ2-7; D may be TRBD1 (7 bases). The V and J ends lost 3 bases and 12 bases respectively, with 15 bases between them. The CDR3 contains 12 residues. Germline loops: CDR1 MDHEN, CDR2 SYDVKM. CDR3 region: CASSFPRQGGYF. The DNA for the CDR3 is TGTGCCAGCAGTTTTCCCCGACAGGGAGGGTACTTC.

The genes are TRBV4-3 and TRBJ2-1, with 11 bases fitting TRBD2. Trimming took 2 bases from V and 2 from J; bases not matched to a gene: 2. This CDR3 is 16 amino acids long. The V gene's germline CDR1 is LGHNA and CDR2 YSLEER. The CDR3 nucleotides are TGCGCCAGCAGCCAAATAGCGGGAGGGACCTACAATGAGCAGTTCTTC. Translated, it gives CASSQIAGGTYNEQFF.

The chain employs TRBV9 and TRBJ1-2; D might be TRBD1 (5 bases). Germline CDR1 reads SGDLS; CDR2 reads YYNGEE. V lost 4 bases, J lost 1 base, and 14 bases lay in between. This CDR3 is built from 15 residues. The CDR3 reads CASSPGGELNYGYTF. The DNA of the CDR3 is TGTGCCAGCAGCCCCGGGGGGGAGCTTAACTATGGCTACACCTTC.

The rearrangement uses TRBV6-6 and TRBJ2-7; 8 bases line up with TRBD1. J was trimmed by 1 base and V by 6 bases; bases with no gene match: 5. Germline V gene sequence: CDR1 MNHNY, CDR2 SVGAGI (reference sequence). There are 14 residues in the CDR3. The DNA of the CDR3 is TGTGCCAGCAGCCAGGGGGCTTTATCCTACGAGCAGTACTTC. It translates to CASSQGALSYEQYF.

The chain joins TRBV6-5 to TRBJ1-1, with D unclear. This CDR3 region has 11 residues. CDR1 is MNHEY and CDR2 is SVGAGI in the germline V gene. CDR3 DNA: TGTGTCTATCGCGGGGACACTGAAGCTTTCTTT. It is translated as CVYRGDTEAFF.

The chain uses TRBV19 and TRBJ1-1, with 7 bases aligning to TRBD1. J lost 3 bases, V lost 8 bases, and 18 bases had no gene match. Germline V gene lookup returns CDR1 LNHDA and CDR2 SQIVND (reference sequence). The CDR3 is made up of 17 amino acids. The chain's CDR3 is CASSAGAPGGFYTEAFF. The CDR3 region has the DNA TGTGCCAGTTCGGCCGGGGCCCCAGGGGGATTTTACACTGAAGCTTTCTTT.

The CDR3, as DNA: TGTGCCAGCAGCTTAGCGACAGGGGGCAGGATCGGCTACACCTTC. The encoded protein is CASSLATGGRIGYTF. The chain uses TRBV11-2 and TRBJ1-2; TRBD1 aligns across 10 bases. Unmatched junction bases numbered 7, after V lost 1 base and J lost 8 bases. The CDR3 is 15 amino acids. Per germline, CDR1 SGHAT and CDR2 FQNNGV.

The chain has TRBV2 and TRBJ1-1; 8 bases align to TRBD1. The V gene end was trimmed by 10 bases and the J gene end by 7 bases; junction bases not matched to a gene: 8. Germline V CDR1 and CDR2: SNHLY, FYNNEI. The CDR3 spans 12 residues. This CDR3 reads CATGQGIGEAFF. DNA for the CDR3: TGTGCCACCGGACAGGGTATCGGTGAAGCTTTCTTT.

Only a few counts were recorded for this clone. The V call is TRBV2, the J call TRBJ1-1; D is ambiguous. V lost 6 bases and J lost 7, with 12 bases in between. Germline V gene data show CDR1 as SNHLY and CDR2 as FYNNEI. CDR3 length equals 12 residues. The CDR3 DNA follows: TGTGCCAGCAGCCCCGCGGGCAGTGAAGCTTTCTTT. Amino acid sequence: CASSPAGSEAFF.

The rearrangement joins TRBV2 to TRBJ2-5; no firm D call. Germline V gives CDR1 SNHLY, CDR2 FYNNEI. This CDR3 is built from 14 residues. V lost 2 bases, J lost 2 bases, and 9 bases lay in between. In nucleotides, the CDR3 is TGTGCCAGCAGTGAATTTCAGACACAAGAGACCCAGTACTTC. Translated: CASSEFQTQETQYF.

This chain links TRBV4-1 with TRBJ2-3; 16 nucleotides line up with TRBD2. Germline CDR1 reads MGHRA; CDR2 reads YSYEKL. V shed 1 base, J shed 3 bases, and the junction held 10 bases outside the gene matches. The CDR3 totals 20 residues. The CDR3 coding sequence is TGCGCCAGCAGCCAAGCCCCGCCGGGACTAGCGGGAGGGCCGACAGATACGCAGTATTTT. This gives the protein CASSQAPPGLAGGPTDTQYF.